This TCR beta chain stems from a study of chemoradiotherapy in HPV16-positive cancers. Some clones are missing from TCRdb's copy, which holds only in-frame ones; the method was immunoSEQ multiplex PCR. The sample lists just under 40,000 clones; approximately 73% were seen once. This clone was found a few times. The germline gives CDR1 MGHRA, CDR2 YSYEKL. Trimming took 1 base from V and 10 from J, leaving 14 bases between them. The CDR3 spans 14 residues. This receptor was identified in a human donor with HPV-associated anogenital cancer. The input for sequencing was blood, taken from a patient who underwent chemoradiotherapy. The chain couples TRBV4-1 to TRBJ1-5; D might be TRBD1 (5 bases). The CDR3 nucleotides are TGCGCCAGCAGCCAAGTGAGAGGGGAAGGCCCCCAGCATTTT. Amino acid sequence: CASSQVRGEGPQHF.